These T cell receptor beta chains were read from a single sample in a study of T cells after yellow fever vaccination. In TCRdb, the 5' RACE reads were re-called with MiXCR into one record per CDR3 protein. The table includes some 320,000 distinct CDR3 sequences, 7.5% to 9% detected once. The specimen was CD4+ T cells sorted from PBMCs, collected 5 days after the yellow fever booster vaccination. The receptors come from a man between 18 and 29 years old who received the YFV17D yellow fever vaccine. Each CDR3 is given with its conserved first and last residue. The D gene is left open where the match is weak. Part of the rows lack a size; the others show once, few, many or a class for expanded clones.

V	D	size	J	CDR3	DNA
TRBV5-1	-	many	TRBJ2-1	CASSLILQVREQFF	TGCGCCAGCAGCTTGATCCTACAGGTGAGGGAGCAGTTCTTC
TRBV4-3	-	many	TRBJ2-3	CASSQDRRGWHTQYF	TGCGCCAGCAGCCAAGATCGGCGGGGTTGGCATACGCAGTATTTT
TRBV29-1	-	-	TRBJ1-1	CSVVSQVNTEAFF	TGCAGCGTTGTATCACAGGTGAACACTGAAGCTTTCTTT
TRBV11-2	-	many	TRBJ2-5	CASSLELAQETQYF	TGTGCCAGCAGCTTGGAACTAGCACAAGAGACCCAGTACTTC
TRBV12-3/TRBV12-4	-	few	TRBJ2-1	CASSLAPSEQFF	TGTGCCAGCAGTTTAGCGCCTAGTGAGCAGTTCTTC
TRBV6-2/TRBV6-3	-	few	TRBJ2-3	CASTTPLDYYTDTQYF	TGTGCCAGCACCACCCCTCTGGACTATTACACAGATACGCAGTATTTT
TRBV7-8	-	many	TRBJ2-3	CASSPWQGGGDTQYF	TGTGCCAGCAGCCCTTGGCAGGGGGGTGGAGATACGCAGTATTTT
TRBV12-3/TRBV12-4	-	few	TRBJ1-5	CASSLDSQPQHF	TGTGCCAGCAGCCTGGACAGTCAGCCCCAGCATTTT
TRBV5-1	TRBD2	-	TRBJ2-1	CASGTSGGGEQFF	TGCGCCAGCGGGACTAGCGGGGGCGGGGAGCAGTTCTTC
TRBV6-2/TRBV6-3	-	-	TRBJ2-5	CAIKPGRNQETQYF	TGTGCCATCAAACCTGGACGGAACCAAGAGACCCAGTACTTC
TRBV2	-	-	TRBJ2-3	CASKDQRSTDTHYF	TGTGCCAGCAAGGACCAGCGGAGCACAGATACGCATTATTTT
TRBV5-1	-	few	TRBJ2-7	CASSSLGGEQYF	TGCGCCAGCAGCTCCCTCGGGGGCGAGCAGTACTTC
TRBV4-2	TRBD1	many	TRBJ2-7	CASSQVSGQGGTYEQYF	TGTGCCAGCAGCCAAGTGTCGGGACAGGGAGGAACCTACGAGCAGTACTTC
TRBV20-1	-	few	TRBJ1-4	CSARVLGGEKLFF	TGCAGTGCTAGAGTACTGGGGGGTGAAAAACTGTTTTTT
TRBV6-2/TRBV6-3	TRBD2	-	TRBJ2-2	CASSRLAGNTGELFF	TGTGCCAGCAGTCGACTAGCGGGGAACACCGGGGAGCTGTTTTTT
TRBV7-8	TRBD2	once	TRBJ2-3	CASSFERGGAAQYF	TGTGCCAGCAGCTTCGAGCGGGGGGGGGCCGCGCAGTATTTT
TRBV2	-	-	TRBJ1-1	CASSAPAPGAFF	TGTGCCAGCAGTGCCCCGGCCCCCGGAGCTTTCTTT
TRBV6-2/TRBV6-3	TRBD1	few	TRBJ1-5	CASRWNRGSQPQHF	TGTGCCAGCCGTTGGAACAGGGGGAGTCAGCCCCAGCATTTT
TRBV18	TRBD1	few	TRBJ2-5	CASSRGTGNQETQYF	TGTGCCAGCTCACGAGGGACAGGGAACCAAGAGACCCAGTACTTC
TRBV28	-	-	TRBJ2-1	CASSPSGTGGYNEQFF	TGTGCCAGCAGTCCTAGCGGGACAGGAGGCTACAATGAGCAGTTCTTC
TRBV7-2	-	few	TRBJ2-5	CASSPQGFDGETQYF	TGTGCCAGCAGCCCACAGGGCTTCGACGGAGAGACCCAGTACTTC
TRBV6-5	-	many	TRBJ1-5	CASSYSFGQPQHF	TGTGCCAGCAGTTACTCCTTCGGGCAGCCCCAGCATTTT
TRBV6-5	-	few	TRBJ1-6	CASSYSIIYNSPLHF	TGTGCCAGCAGTTACTCTATCATTTATAATTCACCCCTCCACTTT
TRBV20-1	-	few	TRBJ1-1	CSAQVPGHRNTEAFF	TGCAGTGCCCAAGTACCGGGACACAGGAACACTGAAGCTTTCTTT
TRBV20-1	-	few	TRBJ2-2	CSAGTYTGELFF	TGCAGTGCCGGGACATATACCGGGGAGCTGTTTTTT
TRBV29-1	-	many	TRBJ2-2	CSVSQTNTGELFF	TGCAGCGTATCACAGACGAACACCGGGGAGCTGTTTTTT
TRBV7-2	-	-	TRBJ2-5	CASSLSKETQYF	TGTGCCAGCAGCTTATCCAAAGAGACCCAGTACTTC
TRBV20-1	-	-	TRBJ2-3	CSAPVEGTDTQYF	TGCAGTGCCCCGGTCGAGGGCACAGATACGCAGTATTTT
TRBV7-8	-	few	TRBJ1-5	CASSFLTGIAGNQPQHF	TGTGCCAGCAGCTTTTTAACAGGGATCGCGGGCAATCAGCCCCAGCATTTT
TRBV7-2	-	-	TRBJ1-1	CASRPQGLSTEAFF	TGTGCCAGCAGACCACAGGGCCTGAGCACTGAAGCTTTCTTT
TRBV20-1	-	-	TRBJ2-3	CSASKTTDTQYF	TGCAGTGCTAGTAAGACAACAGATACGCAGTATTTT
TRBV28	-	-	TRBJ2-6	CASSFPQQVYSGANVLTF	TGTGCCAGCAGTTTTCCCCAGCAGGTCTACTCTGGGGCCAACGTCCTGACTTTC
TRBV10-3	-	few	TRBJ1-1	CAISEGGSAFF	TGTGCCATCAGTGAGGGGGGTTCAGCTTTCTTT